These T cell receptor beta chains were read from a single sample in a study of regulatory T cells in long-lasting Graves disease. TCRdb recomputed calls from the multiplex PCR reads with MiXCR, one row per CDR3 protein. Of approximately 390,000 distinct CDR3 sequences in the sample, 15% to 20% were seen once. These data are also associated with another study on T cells in Graves' hyperthyroidism and ophthalmopathy.

Sequencing used peripheral blood mononuclear cells (PBMCs), obtained at new diagnosis, from a patient treated with antithyroid drugs. The receptors derive from a woman aged 18-29 years with Graves disease. Each CDR3 is given with its conserved first and last residue. The D gene is left open where the match is weak. Size is omitted from some rows. Given values are once, few, many or a class for expanded clones.

v_gene	d_gene	j_gene	abundance	CDR3nt	CDR3aa
TRBV28	TRBD1	TRBJ1-2	many	TGTGCCAGCAGTTTAGGGGCCCACCAGGGCAGGGGGGATGGCTACACCTTC	CASSLGAHQGRGDGYTF
TRBV5-4	NA	TRBJ2-5	few	TGTGCCAGCAGCTTGCCAGGGCGGGAGACCCAGTACTTC	CASSLPGRETQYF
TRBV27	NA	TRBJ1-5	NA	TGTGCCAGCAGTTTGAGCCCGAATCAGCCCCAGCATTTT	CASSLSPNQPQHF
TRBV27	NA	TRBJ2-7	NA	TGTGCCAGCAGAGGACAATCCTACGAGCAGTACTTC	CASRGQSYEQYF
TRBV28	NA	TRBJ1-1	NA	TGTGCCAGCAGTCCCCGCCAGACAGGGAACACTGAAGCTTTCTTT	CASSPRQTGNTEAFF
TRBV7-9	TRBD1	TRBJ2-2	few	TGTGCCAGCAGTTACAGGGGGGACACCGGGGAGCTGTTTTTT	CASSYRGDTGELFF
TRBV19	NA	TRBJ2-3	NA	TGTGCCAGTAGTCCCAGGACACAAAGCACAGATACGCAGTATTTT	CASSPRTQSTDTQYF
TRBV12-3/TRBV12-4	NA	TRBJ2-7	many	TGTGCCAGCAGTCTGCGATCAAACTACGAGCAGTACTTC	CASSLRSNYEQYF
TRBV6-9	TRBD1	TRBJ2-5	few	TGTGCCAGCAGTTACACAGGGGGCCCAGGGGAGACCCAGTACTTC	CASSYTGGPGETQYF
TRBV5-1	TRBD2	TRBJ2-1	NA	TGCGCCAGCAGCTTGGCCCGGACTAGCGGATTCTACAATGAGCAGTTCTTC	CASSLARTSGFYNEQFF
TRBV30	NA	TRBJ1-1	many	TGTGCCTGGAGTACCACCACAAAGGCTTTCTTT	CAWSTTTKAFF
TRBV20-1	TRBD2	TRBJ2-7	many	TGCAGTGCTTTTACTAGCGGGGGCGCTTCCTACGAGCAGTACTTC	CSAFTSGGASYEQYF
TRBV19	NA	TRBJ2-7	few	TGTGCCAGTAGTACGGGGGGCCGACAGGTTCCCTACGAGCAGTACTTC	CASSTGGRQVPYEQYF
TRBV27	NA	TRBJ1-4	many	TGTGCCAGCAGGGCCCCAAGTCCCGAGGGGGAAAAACTGTTTTTT	CASRAPSPEGEKLFF
TRBV5-4	NA	TRBJ2-1	many	TGTGCCAGCAGCTTTGAACGAGGGAGCCATGAGCAGTTCTTC	CASSFERGSHEQFF
TRBV5-5	TRBD2	TRBJ2-1	many	TGTGCCAGCAGCTTGGCCCAGACTAGCGGGAGGTCTAATGAGCAGTTCTTC	CASSLAQTSGRSNEQFF
TRBV28	NA	TRBJ2-2	NA	TGTGCCAGCAGTATACTGGAGCGCGGGGAGCTGTTTTTT	CASSILERGELFF
TRBV14	NA	TRBJ2-1	NA	TGTGCCAGCAGCCCCTCCGGGGGTCCGGAGTTCTTC	CASSPSGGPEFF
TRBV28	TRBD2	TRBJ2-5	many	TGTGCCAGCAGTACCATCGGGACTAGCGGGAACTCCGAGACCCAGTACTTC	CASSTIGTSGNSETQYF
TRBV6-1	NA	TRBJ1-1	many	TGTGCCAGCAGCCGGACGGGGCAGAACACTGAAGCTTTCTTT	CASSRTGQNTEAFF
TRBV3-1	NA	TRBJ1-5	many	TGTGCCAGCAGCCAAGATCCGGGCAGAGATCAGCCCCAGCATTTT	CASSQDPGRDQPQHF
TRBV6-1	TRBD1	TRBJ1-2	few	TGTGCCGGCAGTGAAGTAATTCGCAGGGGGGACTATGGCTACACCTTC	CAGSEVIRRGDYGYTF
TRBV30	TRBD2	TRBJ2-3	many	TGTGCCTTTAGCGGGGGAGGAAGCGATACGCAGTATTTT	CAFSGGGSDTQYF
TRBV30	NA	TRBJ1-5	many	TGTGCCTGGAGCCCCGGGACACGAGGGGATCAGCCCCAGCATTTT	CAWSPGTRGDQPQHF
TRBV2	TRBD1	TRBJ1-3	NA	TGTGCCAGCAGTTTGTCCGGGACAGGGGGTATCGGAAACACCATATATTTT	CASSLSGTGGIGNTIYF
TRBV3-1	NA	TRBJ1-2	few	TGTGCCAGCAGCCCCGAGCATGGGAGGGGCCGCACCCCTAACTATGGCTACACCTTC	CASSPEHGRGRTPNYGYTF
TRBV3-1	TRBD2	TRBJ2-1	many	TGTGCCAGCAGCCATTCCCTGCGGGGGTACAATGAGCAGTTCTTC	CASSHSLRGYNEQFF
TRBV27	TRBD1	TRBJ1-1	many	TGTGCCAGCAGTTTAGGGACAGGGGCTGAAGCTTTCTTT	CASSLGTGAEAFF
TRBV6-1	TRBD1	TRBJ2-1	NA	TGTGCCAGCAGTGACCGCTCTTCCGGGACAGGGTTACCGTTCTTC	CASSDRSSGTGLPFF
TRBV29-1	NA	TRBJ2-1	many	TGCAGCGTTGAAGGGGGATACAGCAATGAGCAGTTCTTC	CSVEGGYSNEQFF
TRBV29-1	NA	TRBJ2-1	many	TGCAGCGTTGACGTTAGGCAGAGATACAATGAGCAGTTCTTC	CSVDVRQRYNEQFF
TRBV2	NA	TRBJ2-1	many	TGTGCCAGCAGAAGGGCAGGGAACAATGAGCAGTTCTTC	CASRRAGNNEQFF
TRBV12-3/TRBV12-4	TRBD2	TRBJ2-1	many	TGTGCCAGCAGTTTACGTACTCTAGCGGGAGTTTCGGTTGAGCAGTTCTTC	CASSLRTLAGVSVEQFF
TRBV4-1	NA	TRBJ2-1	few	TGCGCCAGCAGCCATCCAGGTAACCGGGAGCAGTCCTTC	CASSHPGNREQSF
TRBV19	NA	TRBJ1-1	few	TGTGCCAGTAGTATAGAGGGTTGGAGTACTGAAGCTTTCTTT	CASSIEGWSTEAFF
TRBV5-1	NA	TRBJ2-1	many	TGCGCCAGCAGAATTTACAGGGACACCACTACGGAGCAGTTCTTC	CASRIYRDTTTEQFF
TRBV30	NA	TRBJ2-5	many	TGTGCCTGGAGTCCGGGACTGAAAGAGACCCAGTACTTC	CAWSPGLKETQYF
TRBV18	NA	TRBJ2-3	many	TGTGCCAGCTCCCCCCTCCCCGAAAGTACAGATACGCAGTATTTT	CASSPLPESTDTQYF
TRBV5-6	TRBD1	TRBJ2-1	many	TGTGCCAGCATCGACAGGGGGTCGGGGGACGATGAGCAGTTCTTC	CASIDRGSGDDEQFF
TRBV28	NA	TRBJ1-1	NA	TGTGCCAGTTATTTACGGATCTTCGGCAGGGTGAAAGCTTTCTTT	CASYLRIFGRVKAFF
TRBV12-3/TRBV12-4	NA	TRBJ2-7	many	TGTGCCAGCAGTTTCTATAGGGGAGAGCAGTACTTC	CASSFYRGEQYF